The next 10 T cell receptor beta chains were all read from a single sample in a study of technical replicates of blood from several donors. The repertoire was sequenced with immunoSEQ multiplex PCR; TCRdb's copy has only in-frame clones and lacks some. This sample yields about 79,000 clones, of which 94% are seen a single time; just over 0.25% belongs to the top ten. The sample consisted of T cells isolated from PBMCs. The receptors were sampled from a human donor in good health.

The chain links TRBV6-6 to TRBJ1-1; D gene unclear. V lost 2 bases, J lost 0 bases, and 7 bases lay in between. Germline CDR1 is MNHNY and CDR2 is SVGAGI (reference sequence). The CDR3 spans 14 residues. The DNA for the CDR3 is TGTGCCAGCAGTTACCTCGGTTTGAACACTGAAGCTTTCTTT. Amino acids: CASSYLGLNTEAFF.

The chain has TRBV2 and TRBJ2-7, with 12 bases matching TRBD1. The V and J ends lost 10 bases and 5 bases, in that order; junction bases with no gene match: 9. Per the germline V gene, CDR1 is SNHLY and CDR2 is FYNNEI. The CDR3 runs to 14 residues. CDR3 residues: CATDRDRGRHEQYF. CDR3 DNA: TGTGCCACAGACCGGGACAGGGGGCGTCACGAGCAGTACTTC.

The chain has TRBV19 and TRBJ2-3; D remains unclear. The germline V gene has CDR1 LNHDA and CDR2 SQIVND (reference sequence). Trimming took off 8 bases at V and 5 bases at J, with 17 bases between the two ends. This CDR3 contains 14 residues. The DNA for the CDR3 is TGTGCCAGTTCATTATACGCCACCAGAGATACGCAGTATTTT. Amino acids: CASSLYATRDTQYF.

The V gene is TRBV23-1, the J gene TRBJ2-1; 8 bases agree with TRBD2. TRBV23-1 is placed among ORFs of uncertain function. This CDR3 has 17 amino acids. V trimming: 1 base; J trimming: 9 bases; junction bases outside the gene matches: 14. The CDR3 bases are TGCGCCAGCAGTCAATTTCGTTATGCAACTAGCGGAGGTGAGCAGTTCTTC. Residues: CASSQFRYATSGGEQFF.

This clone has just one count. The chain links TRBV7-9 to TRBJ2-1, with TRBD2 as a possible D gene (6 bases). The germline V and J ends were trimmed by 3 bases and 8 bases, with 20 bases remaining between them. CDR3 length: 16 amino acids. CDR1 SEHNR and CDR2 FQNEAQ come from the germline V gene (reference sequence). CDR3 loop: CASSFLNWGGGDEQFF. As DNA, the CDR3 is TGTGCCAGCAGCTTTCTAAATTGGGGAGGAGGGGATGAGCAGTTCTTC.

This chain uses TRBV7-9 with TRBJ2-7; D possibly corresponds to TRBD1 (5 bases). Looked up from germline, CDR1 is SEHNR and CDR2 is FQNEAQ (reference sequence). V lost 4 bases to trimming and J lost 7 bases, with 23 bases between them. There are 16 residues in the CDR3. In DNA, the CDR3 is TGTGCCAGCAGCTCCTTAAGGGGCCGGGTTATCTGGGAGCAGTACTTC. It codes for CASSSLRGRVIWEQYF.

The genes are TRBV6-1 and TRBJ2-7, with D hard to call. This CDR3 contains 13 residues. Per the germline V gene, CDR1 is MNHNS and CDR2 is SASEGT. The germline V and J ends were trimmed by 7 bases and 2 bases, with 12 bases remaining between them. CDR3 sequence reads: CASTRAITYEQYF. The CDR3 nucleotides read TGTGCCAGCACCCGAGCTATAACCTACGAGCAGTACTTC.

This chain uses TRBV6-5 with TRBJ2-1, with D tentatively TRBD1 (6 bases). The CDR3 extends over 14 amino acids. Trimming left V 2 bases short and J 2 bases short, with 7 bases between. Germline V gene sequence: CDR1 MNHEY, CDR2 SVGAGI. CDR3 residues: CASSYRDTYNEQFF. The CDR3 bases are TGTGCCAGCAGTTACCGGGACACCTACAATGAGCAGTTCTTC.

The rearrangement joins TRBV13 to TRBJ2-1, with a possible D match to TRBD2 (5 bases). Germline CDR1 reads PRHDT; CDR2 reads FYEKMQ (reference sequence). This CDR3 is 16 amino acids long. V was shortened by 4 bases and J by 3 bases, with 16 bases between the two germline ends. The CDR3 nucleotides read TGTGCCAGCAGCTCCCCCGGAGGCGTCAGCTACAATGAGCAGTTCTTC. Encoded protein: CASSSPGGVSYNEQFF.

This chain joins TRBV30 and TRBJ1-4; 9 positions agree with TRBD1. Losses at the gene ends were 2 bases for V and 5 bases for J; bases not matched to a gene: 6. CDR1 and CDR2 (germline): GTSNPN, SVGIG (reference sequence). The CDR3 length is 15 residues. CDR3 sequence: CAWSLAGTGNEKLFF. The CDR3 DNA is TGTGCCTGGAGTTTAGCCGGGACAGGGAATGAAAAACTGTTTTTT.